This T cell receptor beta chain was sequenced for a study of OX40 agonist ivuxolimab in advanced cancers. Sequenced by immunoSEQ multiplex PCR; TCRdb stores in-frame clones only, minus some. Of about 59,000 clones listed, 85% are singletons. CDR1 and CDR2 from the germline V gene are SGHAT and FQNNGV. V lost 5 bases and J 7 bases, leaving 15 bases between the germline ends. The CDR3 totals 14 residues. This chain links TRBV11-2 with TRBJ2-1; D is perhaps TRBD2 (6 bases). The TCR originated in an adult with an advanced solid tumor such as melanoma, head and neck, liver or kidney cancer. Here the sequenced sample was CD4+ or CD8+ T cells sorted from blood, taken in a trial of the OX40 agonist ivuxolimab. This chain's CDR3 is CASSLGFRENEQFF. Here the CDR3 DNA reads TGTGCCAGCAGCCTAGGGTTTCGGGAGAATGAGCAGTTCTTC.